This T cell receptor beta chain was recovered during a study of cytomegalovirus exposure and HLA in healthy donors. Broader study findings: A later analysis found that most CMV-associated TCR beta chains appeared HLA-restricted. Most TCR beta V segments were productive about 87% or about 30% of the time in an earlier analysis. What a later analysis reportedly showed was that an Asian-associated ancestry cluster had fewer N-insertions than the 666-donor mean.

Primers included in the PCR were 60 Vbeta and 13 Jbeta primers. The protocol was immunoSEQ multiplex PCR, while the TCRdb copy is restricted to in-frame clones and leaves out a portion. The sample lists roughly 290,000 clones; 80% were seen once. The CDR3 is made up of 15 amino acids. The V gene's germline CDR1 is MNHNS and CDR2 SASEGT. With 5 bases clipped from V and 7 bases from J, the junction kept 7 bases outside the gene matches. On this clone: What it recognizes is unknown.

Sequencing was carried out using PBMCs. The chain carries TRBV6-1 and TRBJ1-4, with 10 bases matching TRBD1. This receptor was obtained from a girl aged 2-10 years in good health and CMV-seronegative. CDR3 sequence: CASSLIRDRGEKLFF. CDR3 coding DNA: TGTGCCAGCAGTCTAATCCGGGACAGGGGTGAAAAACTGTTTTTT.